This T cell receptor (beta chain) was sequenced during a study of post-analysis software for immune sequencing data. With respect to this clonotype: The antigen remains unidentified.

TCR beta cDNA libraries included unique molecular identifiers. In TCRdb, the PCR reads were re-called with MiXCR into one record per CDR3 protein. The top ten clones hold about 12% of a sample with around 440,000 distinct CDR3 sequences, approximately 46% of them seen once. Study-wide findings and caveats: Multiple sclerosis patients showed significantly lower normalized Chao1 diversity than controls did.

The receptor was derived from a girl aged 10-17 years with multiple sclerosis. Source material: blood.

In nucleotides, the CDR3 is TGTGCCACCAGCCGACGACAGGGGGCAGATACGCAGTATTTT. It is translated as CATSRRQGADTQYF. The chain uses TRBV15 and TRBJ2-3, with TRBD1 identical over 9 bases. Germline V lookup: CDR1 LNHNV, CDR2 YYDKDF (reference sequence). This CDR3 contains 14 residues. V trimming: 5 bases; J trimming: 4 bases; junction bases outside the gene matches: 4.